Below, 32 T cell receptor beta chains from the same sample are listed, as sequenced in a study of beta chain features in type 1 diabetes. TCRB transcripts that were expressed got sequenced, as all of the isolated RNA had been reverse transcribed. Generated by immunoSEQ multiplex PCR, the TCRdb table keeps only in-frame clones and is missing some. This table has about 160,000 clones, less than 9.5% appearing once. Source material: central memory CD4+ T cells from blood. Receptors originate from a woman between 18 and 29 years old in good health.

This clone has just a few counts. The rearrangement joins TRBV7-9 to TRBJ1-1, with D tentatively TRBD1 (5 bases). CDR1 and CDR2 (germline): SEHNR, FQNEAQ (reference sequence). The CDR3 covers 17 residues. Trimming took 1 base from V and 1 from J, leaving 16 bases between them. The CDR3 nucleotides are TGTGCCAGCAGCTTAGGGGTTGGGCAGGGTAAGAACACTGAAGCTTTCTTT. It specifies CASSLGVGQGKNTEAFF. The full variable domain, in which reference TRBV7-9 and TRBJ1-1 provide the parts outside the CDR3, is DTGVSQNPRHKITKRGQNVTFRCDPISEHNRLYWYRQTLGQGPEFLTYFQNEAQLEKSRLLSDRFSAERPKGSFSTLEIQRTEQGDSAMYLCASSLGVGQGKNTEAFFGQGTRLTVV.

A remark on this clone: The junction departs from the called germline gene at one end, perhaps through a read error. This sequence joins TRBV7-7 and TRBJ2-3, with 14 bases aligning to TRBD2. Germline V CDR1 and CDR2: SSHAT, FNYEAQ (reference sequence). The CDR3 runs to 15 residues. The CDR3 region is CASSTGLAGADTQYF. In DNA form, the CDR3 reads TGTGCTAGCAGCACGGGACTAGCGGGAGCTGATACGCAGTATTTT.

This clone has a handful of counts. V gene TRBV11-2 combines with J gene TRBJ2-5; perhaps TRBD1 as D (5 bases). V gave up 6 bases and J gave up 1 base, with 9 bases separating them. The CDR3 is made up of 13 amino acids. The germline V gene has CDR1 SGHAT and CDR2 FQNNGV. CDR3 DNA: TGTGCCAGCAGTCGACAGCCCCAAGAGACCCAGTACTTC. Translating gives CASSRQPQETQYF.

This chain connects TRBV18 to TRBJ2-2, with TRBD2 matching 9 bases. CDR1 and CDR2 from the germline V gene are KGHSH and LQKENI. Trimming took 2 bases from V and 0 from J; bases not matched to a gene: 7. The CDR3 contains 18 residues. The CDR3 loop reads CASSPMIAGETNTGELFF. CDR3 coding DNA: TGTGCCAGCTCACCAATGATAGCGGGAGAGACGAACACCGGGGAGCTGTTTTTT. Based on the CDR3 plus reference TRBV18 and TRBJ2-2, the full variable domain is NAGVMQNPRHLVRRRGQEARLRCSPMKGHSHVYWYRQLPEEGLKFMVYLQKENIIDESGMPKERFSAEFPKEGPSILRIQQVVRGDSAAYFCASSPMIAGETNTGELFFGEGSRLTVL.

The gene calls are TRBV7-9 and TRBJ2-2, with 7 bases fitting TRBD1. Per the germline V gene, CDR1 is SEHNR and CDR2 is FQNEAQ (reference sequence). This CDR3 contains 15 residues. J lost 7 bases, V lost 2 bases, and 7 bases had no gene match. The CDR3 loop reads CASSLTRRGSGELFF. The CDR3 coding sequence is TGTGCCAGCAGCTTAACGCGCAGGGGGAGCGGGGAGCTGTTTTTT.

The chain joins TRBV15 to TRBJ1-1, with D unresolved. Germline CDR1 is LNHNV and CDR2 is YYDKDF (reference sequence). Deletions cut 0 bases from V and 1 base from J, with 12 bases between. The CDR3 spans 16 residues. The CDR3, as DNA: TGTGCCACCAGCAGAGATCTTTCGCGGCCGAACACTGAAGCTTTCTTT. Amino acids: CATSRDLSRPNTEAFF.

The rearrangement uses TRBV6-6 and TRBJ1-6; D not certain. This CDR3 is built from 12 residues. V lost 6 bases and J lost 13, with 13 bases in between. The germline CDR1 and CDR2 sequences are MNHNY and SVGAGI (reference sequence). CDR3 sequence reads: CASSKGGNPLHF. CDR3 DNA: TGTGCCAGCAGCAAGGGAGGGAATCCCCTCCACTTT.

The chain recombines TRBV7-2 with TRBJ2-5, with 10 bases identical to TRBD2. CDR1 is SGHTA, CDR2 FQGNSA, per germline. V lost 1 base, J lost 5 bases, and 4 bases stayed unmatched. This CDR3 spans 15 amino acids. CDR3 sequence: CASSLVGLARETQYF. The CDR3 nucleotides read TGTGCCAGCAGCTTAGTGGGACTAGCGAGGGAGACCCAGTACTTC. Filled out from reference TRBV7-2 and TRBJ2-5, the complete variable domain reads GAGVSQSPSNKVTEKGKDVELRCDPISGHTALYWYRQSLGQGLEFLIYFQGNSAPDKSGLPSDRFSAERTGGSVSTLTIQRTQQEDSAVYLCASSLVGLARETQYFGPGTRLLVL.

V gene TRBV7-2 combines with J gene TRBJ1-4; D gene ambiguous. CDR1 and CDR2 from the germline V gene are SGHTA and FQGNSA. This CDR3 comprises 15 residues. V dropped 1 base and J dropped 3 bases, with 9 bases sitting between them. CDR3 loop: CASSLVRLPNEKLFF. The CDR3, as DNA: TGTGCCAGCAGCTTAGTCAGGCTCCCTAATGAAAAACTGTTTTTT.

This clone has more than one count but fewer than ten. The chain is built from TRBV19 and TRBJ1-1; 9 bases fit TRBD1. This CDR3 region has 13 residues. Germline assignment: CDR1 LNHDA and CDR2 SQIVND (reference sequence). V shed 8 bases, J shed 1 base, and the junction held 2 bases outside the gene matches. The CDR3 loop reads CASEGQGNTEAFF. CDR3 coding DNA: TGTGCCAGTGAGGGACAGGGGAACACTGAAGCTTTCTTT.

This clone was detected ten times or more. CDR3 bases: TGCGCCAGCAGCTTGTCCGACTTTTACAATGAGCAGTTCTTC. Translation: CASSLSDFYNEQFF. The chain is built from TRBV5-1 and TRBJ2-1; D gene uncertain. V dropped 1 base and J dropped 4 bases, with 9 bases sitting between them. CDR3 length: 14 residues. Germline V gives CDR1 SGHRS, CDR2 YFSETQ. The full variable domain, completed using reference TRBV5-1 and TRBJ2-1, is KAGVTQTPRYLIKTRGQQVTLSCSPISGHRSVSWYQQTPGQGLQFLFEYFSETQRNKGNFPGRFSGRQFSNSRSEMNVSTLELGDSALYLCASSLSDFYNEQFFGPGTRLTVL.

This clone turned up a few times. This rearrangement joins TRBV4-1 to TRBJ2-6; unclear D gene. The V gene's germline CDR1 is MGHRA and CDR2 YSYEKL. CDR3 size: 18 residues. V was shortened by 1 base and J by 0 bases, with 13 bases between the two germline ends. The CDR3 region is CASSQAGGGRSGANVLTF. CDR3 in DNA: TGCGCCAGCAGCCAAGCTGGTGGCGGCCGCTCTGGGGCCAACGTCCTGACTTTC.

This clone has a handful of counts. V and J are TRBV7-9 and TRBJ1-4; the D is unclear. V lost 5 bases to trimming and J lost 8 bases, with 15 bases between them. This CDR3 spans 14 amino acids. From germline, CDR1 is SEHNR and CDR2 FQNEAQ (reference sequence). CDR3 DNA sequence: TGTGCCAGCAGCCAGGAGGGCAGTAGAGAAAAACTGTTTTTT. Amino acids: CASSQEGSREKLFF. The full variable domain, rest sourced from reference TRBV7-9 and TRBJ1-4, is DTGVSQNPRHKITKRGQNVTFRCDPISEHNRLYWYRQTLGQGPEFLTYFQNEAQLEKSRLLSDRFSAERPKGSFSTLEIQRTEQGDSAMYLCASSQEGSREKLFFGSGTQLSVL.

This clone was detected a few times. The gene calls are TRBV6-1 and TRBJ1-2, with D possibly being TRBD1 (6 bases). The CDR3 runs 14 residues. Germline loops: CDR1 MNHNS, CDR2 SASEGT. Trimming removed 6 bases from V and 4 bases from J, with 15 bases in between. The DNA for the CDR3 is TGTGCCAGCAGCCCGACCAGGGGTGGCTATGGCTACACCTTC. Its protein product is CASSPTRGGYGYTF.

This clone has a handful of counts. J is TRBJ1-2 and V is TRBV6-6; tentatively, D is TRBD1 (6 bases). Germline V gives CDR1 MNHNY, CDR2 SVGAGI (reference sequence). The CDR3 is 15 amino acids. Trimming stripped 2 bases from V and 2 bases from J, with 12 bases between. The chain's CDR3 is CASSYTQGQNYGYTF. As DNA, the CDR3 is TGTGCCAGCAGTTACACTCAGGGGCAAAACTATGGCTACACCTTC.

CDR3 DNA sequence: TGTGCCAGCAGTGCTCTAGCGGGAGGGAACTACGAGCAGTACTTC. Translating gives CASSALAGGNYEQYF. This chain joins TRBV6-1 and TRBJ2-7; TRBD2 aligns across 12 bases. This CDR3 spans 15 amino acids. Trimming at V came to 4 bases and at J to 3 bases, leaving 4 bases not matched to a gene. CDR1 and CDR2 (germline): MNHNS, SASEGT.

This clone was picked up a small number of times. The rearrangement joins TRBV10-3 to TRBJ2-2, with D possibly TRBD1 on 5 matching bases. Germline loops: CDR1 ENHRY, CDR2 SYGVKD. The CDR3 contains 15 residues. Trimming shortened V by 0 bases and J by 5 bases, and 10 bases separated the two germline ends. CDR3 coding DNA: TGTGCCATCAGTGAGTCTGCAGGGCTGACCGGGGAGCTGTTTTTT. Its protein is CAISESAGLTGELFF.

Only a few counts were recorded for this clone. V and J are TRBV5-1 and TRBJ2-5; maybe TRBD2 (5 bases). V shed 4 bases and J shed 6 bases, with 10 bases lying between them. Germline V gene data show CDR1 as SGHRS and CDR2 as YFSETQ. The CDR3 has 12 amino acids. CDR3 in DNA: TGCGCCAGCAGCCCCGAGCGGCAGACCCAGTACTTC. This sequence encodes CASSPERQTQYF.

J is TRBJ2-1 and V is TRBV5-4; weak D call: TRBD1 (6 bases). Germline values: CDR1 SGHNT, CDR2 YYREEE (reference sequence). V was pared by 0 bases and J by 2 bases, with 9 bases between. The CDR3 totals 15 residues. This CDR3 reads CASSLARGAYNEQFF. CDR3 nucleotide sequence: TGTGCCAGCAGCTTGGCCAGGGGCGCCTACAATGAGCAGTTCTTC.

This clone was seen only a few times. J is TRBJ2-1 and V is TRBV7-8; TRBD1 might be the D (6 bases). The V gene lost 3 bases and the J gene lost 0 bases, with 18 bases spanning the gap. CDR3 length equals 18 residues. CDR1 SGHVS and CDR2 FQNEAQ come from the germline V gene. CDR3 region: CASSLLFRGGSSYNEQFF. The DNA of the CDR3 is TGTGCCAGCAGCTTGTTATTCAGGGGTGGAAGCTCCTACAATGAGCAGTTCTTC.

The chain combines TRBV12-1 with TRBJ2-2; the table names TRBD1, a call not compared with the DNA. TRBV12-1 constitutes a pseudogene. The length of the CDR3 is 15 residues. CDR3 bases: TGTGCCAGCAGCTTTCTCCAGGGGGCGGACGGGGAGCTGTTTTTT. Translated: CASSFLQGADGELFF.

This clone was counted a few times. The chain carries TRBV2 and TRBJ2-2, with 7 bases lining up with TRBD2. Germline V gene sequence: CDR1 SNHLY, CDR2 FYNNEI. With V trimmed by 9 bases and J by 5 bases, 6 bases remained unmatched. CDR3 length: 13 residues. CDR3 nucleotides: TGTGCCAGGAGACCCGGGGGGACCGGGGAGCTGTTTTTT. Translated: CARRPGGTGELFF.

This sequence joins TRBV7-9 and TRBJ2-2; no reliable D call. V lost 5 bases to trimming and J lost 1 base, with 8 bases between them. The germline V gene has CDR1 SEHNR and CDR2 FQNEAQ (reference sequence). The CDR3 has 14 amino acids. In DNA form, the CDR3 reads TGTGCCAGCAGCCGCGTCGGGAACACCGGGGAGCTGTTTTTT. Translated: CASSRVGNTGELFF.

The V call is TRBV9, the J call TRBJ2-1; D is ambiguous. Per the germline V gene, CDR1 is SGDLS and CDR2 is YYNGEE. The CDR3 covers 13 residues. V was clipped by 3 bases and J by 6 bases, with 10 bases between them. This chain's CDR3 is CASSALNGNEQFF. CDR3 DNA sequence: TGTGCCAGCAGCGCCCTTAACGGCAATGAGCAGTTCTTC.

This clone occurred a few times. This chain joins TRBV5-6 and TRBJ1-1, with a tentative D call TRBD1 (6 bases). The length of the CDR3 is 13 residues. From germline, CDR1 is SGHDT and CDR2 YYEEEE. V lost 3 bases, J lost 6 bases, and 12 bases lay in between. The CDR3 spells CASSYRDIAEAFF. The DNA for the CDR3 is TGTGCCAGCAGCTACAGGGACATAGCTGAAGCTTTCTTT.

J is TRBJ1-2 and V is TRBV30, with TRBD1 identical over 8 bases. The CDR3 extends over 14 amino acids. Germline loops: CDR1 GTSNPN, CDR2 SVGIG (reference sequence). V was pared by 6 bases and J by 4 bases, with 10 bases of the junction left unmatched. The CDR3 reads CACYDRGMSYGYTF. CDR3 DNA sequence: TGTGCCTGTTATGACAGGGGAATGAGCTATGGCTACACCTTC.

The CDR3 spells CAWNKGAEYNSPLHF. CDR3 in DNA: TGTGCCTGGAACAAAGGGGCAGAGTATAATTCACCCCTCCACTTT. This chain uses TRBV30 with TRBJ1-6, with a weak D call TRBD1 (5 bases). Germline values: CDR1 GTSNPN, CDR2 SVGIG (reference sequence). Trimming left V 4 bases short and J 4 bases short, with 14 bases between. The CDR3 extends over 15 amino acids.

As for this clone: A read error may explain this, as a much larger clone is one base away. The chain recombines TRBV11-3 with TRBJ2-7; 12 positions match TRBD2. Germline V CDR1 and CDR2: SGHNT, YENEEA. With V trimmed by 6 bases and J by 6 bases, 3 bases remained unmatched. The CDR3 extends over 13 amino acids. As DNA, the CDR3 is TGTGCCAGCAGTATACTAGCGGGAGGCGAGCAGTACTTC. Protein product: CASSILAGGEQYF. Full variable domain (rest looked up from reference TRBV11-3 and TRBJ2-7): EAGVVQSPRYKIIEKKQPVAFWCNPISGHNTLYWYLQNLGQGPELLIRYENEEAVDDSQLPKDRFSAERLKGVDSTLKIQPAELGDSAVYLCASSILAGGEQYFGPGTRLTVT.

The chain has TRBV11-2 and TRBJ2-7; D might be TRBD1 (5 bases). The CDR3 consists of 15 residues. Germline V gene lookup returns CDR1 SGHAT and CDR2 FQNNGV. Between the trimmed V and J ends, which lost 1 base and 4 bases, there was a span of 14 bases. The CDR3 protein is CASSLGWQGLYEQYF. Here the CDR3 DNA reads TGTGCCAGCAGCTTAGGGTGGCAGGGCCTATACGAGCAGTACTTC.

The chain joins TRBV5-1 to TRBJ2-1, with D perhaps TRBD2 (7 bases). V shed 6 bases and J shed 3 bases, with 13 bases lying between them. The CDR3 loop spans 14 amino acids. CDR1 and CDR2 from the germline V gene are SGHRS and YFSETQ. In DNA, the CDR3 is TGCGCCAGCACCGAGGGGGGGATCTACAATGAGCAGTTCTTC. Translated: CASTEGGIYNEQFF.

This chain joins TRBV11-2 and TRBJ1-1; tentative D call: TRBD1 (5 bases). This CDR3 contains 12 residues. V gave up 0 bases and J gave up 10 bases, with 9 bases separating them. From germline, CDR1 is SGHAT and CDR2 FQNNGV. The CDR3 DNA sequence: TGTGCCAGCAGCTTAGAGGGGGAGGGAGCTTTCTTT. It yields the protein CASSLEGEGAFF.

The chain couples TRBV4-2 to TRBJ1-6; 12 nucleotides agree with TRBD1. Germline lookup yields CDR1 LGHNA and CDR2 YNFKEQ. After removal of 3 bases from V and 9 bases from J, the junction contained 3 bases not matched to a gene. The CDR3 contains 15 residues. CDR3 loop: CASSQGQGAGSPLHF. The CDR3 DNA follows: TGTGCCAGCAGCCAGGGACAGGGGGCGGGTTCACCCCTCCACTTT.